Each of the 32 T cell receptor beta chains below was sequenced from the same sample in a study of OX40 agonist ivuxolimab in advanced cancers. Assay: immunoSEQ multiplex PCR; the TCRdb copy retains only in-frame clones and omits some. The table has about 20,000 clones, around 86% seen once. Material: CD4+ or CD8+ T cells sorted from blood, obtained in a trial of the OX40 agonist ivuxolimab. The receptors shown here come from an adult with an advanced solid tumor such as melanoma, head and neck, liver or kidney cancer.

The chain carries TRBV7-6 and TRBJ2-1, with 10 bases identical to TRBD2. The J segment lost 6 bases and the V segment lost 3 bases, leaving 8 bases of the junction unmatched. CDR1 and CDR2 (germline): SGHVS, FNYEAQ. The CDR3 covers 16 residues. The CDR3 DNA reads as TGTGCCAGCAGCTTGTCAGCGGGGGGGAAGCGCAATGAGCAGTTCTTC. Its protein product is CASSLSAGGKRNEQFF. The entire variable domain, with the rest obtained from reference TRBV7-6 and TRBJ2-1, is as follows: GAGVSQSPRYKVTKRGQDVALRCDPISGHVSLYWYRQALGQGPEFLTYFNYEAQQDKSGLPNDRFSAERPEGSISTLTIQRTEQRDSAMYRCASSLSAGGKRNEQFFGPGTRLTVL.

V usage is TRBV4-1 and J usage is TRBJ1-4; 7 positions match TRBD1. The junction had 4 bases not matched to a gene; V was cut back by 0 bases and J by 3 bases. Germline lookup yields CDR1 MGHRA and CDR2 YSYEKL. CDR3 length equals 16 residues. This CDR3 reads CASSQDWDRANEKLFF. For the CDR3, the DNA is TGCGCCAGCAGCCAAGATTGGGACAGAGCTAATGAAAAACTGTTTTTT.

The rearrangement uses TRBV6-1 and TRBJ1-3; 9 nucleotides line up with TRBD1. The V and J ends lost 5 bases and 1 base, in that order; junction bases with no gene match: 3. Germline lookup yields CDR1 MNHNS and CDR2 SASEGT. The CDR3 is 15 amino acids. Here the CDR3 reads CASSSTGGSGNTIYF. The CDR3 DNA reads TGTGCCAGCAGTTCGACAGGGGGATCTGGAAACACCATATATTTT.

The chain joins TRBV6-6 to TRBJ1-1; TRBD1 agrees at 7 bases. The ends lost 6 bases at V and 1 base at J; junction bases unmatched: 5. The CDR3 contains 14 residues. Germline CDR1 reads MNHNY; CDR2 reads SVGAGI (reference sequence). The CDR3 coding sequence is TGTGCCAGCAGCCCGGGACAGCAGAACACTGAAGCTTTCTTT. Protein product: CASSPGQQNTEAFF.

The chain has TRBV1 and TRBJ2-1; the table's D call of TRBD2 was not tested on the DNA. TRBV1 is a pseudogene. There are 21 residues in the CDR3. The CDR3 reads CTSSQIDLAGGLISSYNEQFF. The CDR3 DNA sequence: TGCACCAGCAGCCAGATAGACCTAGCGGGGGGGCTGATCAGCTCCTACAATGAGCAGTTCTTC.

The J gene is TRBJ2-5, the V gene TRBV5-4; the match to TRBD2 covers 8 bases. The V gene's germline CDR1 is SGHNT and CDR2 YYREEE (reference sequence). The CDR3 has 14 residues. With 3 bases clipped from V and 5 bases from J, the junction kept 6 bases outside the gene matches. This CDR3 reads CASSSREGGETQYF. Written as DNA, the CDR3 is TGTGCCAGCAGCTCACGGGAGGGCGGGGAGACCCAGTACTTC.

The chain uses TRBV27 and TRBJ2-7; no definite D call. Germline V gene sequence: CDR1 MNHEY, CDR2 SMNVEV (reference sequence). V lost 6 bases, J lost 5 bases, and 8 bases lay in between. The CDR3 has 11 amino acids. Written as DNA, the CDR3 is TGTGCCAGCAGCCCGGGTGACGAGCAGTACTTC. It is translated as CASSPGDEQYF.

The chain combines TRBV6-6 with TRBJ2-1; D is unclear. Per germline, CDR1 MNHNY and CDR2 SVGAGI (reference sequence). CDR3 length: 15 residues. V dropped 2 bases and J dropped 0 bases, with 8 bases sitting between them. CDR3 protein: CASSYGRSSYNEQFF. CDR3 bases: TGTGCCAGCAGTTACGGCCGGTCCTCCTACAATGAGCAGTTCTTC.

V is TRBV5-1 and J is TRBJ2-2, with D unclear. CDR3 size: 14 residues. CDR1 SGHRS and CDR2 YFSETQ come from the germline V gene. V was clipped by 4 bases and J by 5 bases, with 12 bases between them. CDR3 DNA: TGCGCCAGCAGCATTCCAGGATCAACCGGGGAGCTGTTTTTT. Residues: CASSIPGSTGELFF.

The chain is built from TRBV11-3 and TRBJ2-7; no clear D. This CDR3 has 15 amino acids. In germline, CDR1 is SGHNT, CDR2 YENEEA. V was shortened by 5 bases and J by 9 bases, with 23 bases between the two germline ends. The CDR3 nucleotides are TGTGCCAGCAGCAAAACAAGAGTCGCCGGGTCCGGGCAGTACTTC. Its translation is CASSKTRVAGSGQYF.

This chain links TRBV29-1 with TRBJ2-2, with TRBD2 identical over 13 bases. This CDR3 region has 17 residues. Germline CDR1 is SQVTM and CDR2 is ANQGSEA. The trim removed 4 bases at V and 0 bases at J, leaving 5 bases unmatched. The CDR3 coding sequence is TGCAGCGTTGCCGGACTAGCGGGAGACTCGAACACCGGGGAGCTGTTTTTT. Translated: CSVAGLAGDSNTGELFF.

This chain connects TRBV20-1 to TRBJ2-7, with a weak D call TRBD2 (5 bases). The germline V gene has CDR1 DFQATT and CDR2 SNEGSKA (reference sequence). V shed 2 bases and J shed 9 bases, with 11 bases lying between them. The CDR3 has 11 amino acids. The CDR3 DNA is TGCAGTGCTAGAATATCTGAGGGGCAGTACTTC. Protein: CSARISEGQYF.

CDR3 bases: TGTGCCAGCAGCTTGGACCAGGTGGTCGGGGAGCTGTTTTTT. Encoded protein: CASSLDQVVGELFF. V is TRBV5-4 and J is TRBJ2-2; the D is unclear. CDR1 and CDR2 from the germline V gene are SGHNT and YYREEE (reference sequence). Trimming took off 0 bases at V and 7 bases at J, with 10 bases between the two ends. The CDR3 covers 14 residues.

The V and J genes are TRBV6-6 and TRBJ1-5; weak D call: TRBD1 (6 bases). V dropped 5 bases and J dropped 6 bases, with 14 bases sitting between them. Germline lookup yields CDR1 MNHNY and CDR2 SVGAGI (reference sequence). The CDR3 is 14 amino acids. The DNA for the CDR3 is TGTGCCAGCAGTCGCACAGGGCAGGGTCAGCCCCAGCATTTT. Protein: CASSRTGQGQPQHF.

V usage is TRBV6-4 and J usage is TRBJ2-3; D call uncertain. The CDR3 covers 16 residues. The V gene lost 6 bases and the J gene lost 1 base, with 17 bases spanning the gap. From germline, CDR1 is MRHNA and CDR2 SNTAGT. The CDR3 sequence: CASSPSRGLGTDTQYF. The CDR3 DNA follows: TGTGCCAGCAGCCCCTCTAGAGGATTAGGCACAGATACGCAGTATTTT.

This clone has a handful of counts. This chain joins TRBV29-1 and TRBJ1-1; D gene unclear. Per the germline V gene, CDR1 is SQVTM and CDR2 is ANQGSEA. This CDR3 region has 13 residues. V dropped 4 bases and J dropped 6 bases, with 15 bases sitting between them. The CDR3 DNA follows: TGCAGCGTTGTCCCGCTCAAGGACTCTGAAGCTTTCTTT. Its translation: CSVVPLKDSEAFF.

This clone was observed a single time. DNA for the CDR3: TGTGCCACCGGGACCCGCGGGGGCCCTCTATACAATGAGCAGTTCTTC. Encoded protein: CATGTRGGPLYNEQFF. The J gene is TRBJ2-1, the V gene TRBV13; tentative D call: TRBD2 (7 bases). The ends were cut back, 10 bases at V and 4 bases at J, with 23 bases in the middle. This CDR3 region has 16 residues. Germline lookup yields CDR1 PRHDT and CDR2 FYEKMQ (reference sequence).

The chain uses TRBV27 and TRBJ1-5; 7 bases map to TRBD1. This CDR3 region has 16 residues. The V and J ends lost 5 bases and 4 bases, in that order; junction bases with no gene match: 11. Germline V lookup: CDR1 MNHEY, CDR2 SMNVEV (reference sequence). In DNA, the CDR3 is TGTGCCAGCAGTGACCTAACCCGGACAGGAAATCAGCCCCAGCATTTT. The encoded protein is CASSDLTRTGNQPQHF.

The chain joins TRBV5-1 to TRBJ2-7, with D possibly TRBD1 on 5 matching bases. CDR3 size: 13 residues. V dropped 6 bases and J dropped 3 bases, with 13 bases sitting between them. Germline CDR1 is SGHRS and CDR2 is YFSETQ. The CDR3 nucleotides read TGCGCCAGCACTCTAGGGCAGGGCTACGAGCAGTACTTC. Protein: CASTLGQGYEQYF.

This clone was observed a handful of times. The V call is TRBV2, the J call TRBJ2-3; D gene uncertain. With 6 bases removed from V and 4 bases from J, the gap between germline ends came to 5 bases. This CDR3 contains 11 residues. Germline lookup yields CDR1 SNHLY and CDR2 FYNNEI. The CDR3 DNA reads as TGTGCCAGCAGCCCTTCAGATACGCAGTATTTT. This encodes CASSPSDTQYF.

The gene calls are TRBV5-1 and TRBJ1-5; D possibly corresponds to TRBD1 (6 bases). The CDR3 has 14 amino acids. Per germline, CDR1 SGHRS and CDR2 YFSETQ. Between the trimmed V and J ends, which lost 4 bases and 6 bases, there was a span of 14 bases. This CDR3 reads CASSPGGGSQPQHF. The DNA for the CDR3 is TGCGCCAGCAGCCCGGGAGGGGGAAGTCAGCCCCAGCATTTT.

CDR3 DNA sequence: TGCAGTGCTAAAGTGGGAAACACCATATATTTT. It encodes CSAKVGNTIYF. The chain joins TRBV20-1 to TRBJ1-3, with unresolved D. V was cut by 4 bases and J by 4 bases, with 5 bases left in between. This CDR3 contains 11 residues. The germline gives CDR1 DFQATT, CDR2 SNEGSKA (reference sequence).

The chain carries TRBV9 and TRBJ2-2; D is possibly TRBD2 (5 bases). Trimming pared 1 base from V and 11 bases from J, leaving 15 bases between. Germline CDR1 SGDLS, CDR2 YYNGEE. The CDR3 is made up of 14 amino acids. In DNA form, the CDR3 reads TGTGCCAGCAGCGTATCGGCCGCAACGGGAGAGCTGTTTTTT. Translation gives CASSVSAATGELFF.

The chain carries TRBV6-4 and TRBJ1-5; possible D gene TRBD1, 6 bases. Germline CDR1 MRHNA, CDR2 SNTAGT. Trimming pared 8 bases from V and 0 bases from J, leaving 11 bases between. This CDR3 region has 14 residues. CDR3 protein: CASLTTGSNQPQHF. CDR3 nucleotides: TGTGCCAGCTTGACGACAGGTAGCAATCAGCCCCAGCATTTT.

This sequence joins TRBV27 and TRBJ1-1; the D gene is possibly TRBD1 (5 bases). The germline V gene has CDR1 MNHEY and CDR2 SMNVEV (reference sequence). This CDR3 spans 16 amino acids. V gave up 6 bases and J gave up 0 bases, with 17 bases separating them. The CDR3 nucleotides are TGTGCCAGCAGAAGAGGAGGGGAGTGGGTGAACACTGAAGCTTTCTTT. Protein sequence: CASRRGGEWVNTEAFF.

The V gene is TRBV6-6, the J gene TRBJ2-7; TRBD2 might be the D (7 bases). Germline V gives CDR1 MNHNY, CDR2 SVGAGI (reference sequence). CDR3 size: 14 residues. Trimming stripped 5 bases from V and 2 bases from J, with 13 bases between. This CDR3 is CASSVRGGTYEQYF. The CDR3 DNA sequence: TGTGCCAGCAGTGTCAGGGGAGGGACCTACGAGCAGTACTTC.

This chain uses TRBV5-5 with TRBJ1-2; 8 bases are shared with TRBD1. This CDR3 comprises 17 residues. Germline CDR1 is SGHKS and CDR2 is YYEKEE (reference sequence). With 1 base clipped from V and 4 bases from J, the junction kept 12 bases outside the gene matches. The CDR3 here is CASSLQPDRARGYGYTF. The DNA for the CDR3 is TGTGCCAGCAGCTTGCAACCGGACAGGGCCCGTGGCTATGGCTACACCTTC.

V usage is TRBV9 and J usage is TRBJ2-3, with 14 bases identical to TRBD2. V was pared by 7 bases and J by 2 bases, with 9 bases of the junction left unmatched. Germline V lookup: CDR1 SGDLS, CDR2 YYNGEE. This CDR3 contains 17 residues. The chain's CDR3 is CASRRLAGGLDTDTQYF. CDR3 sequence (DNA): TGTGCCAGCCGTAGACTAGCGGGGGGGCTTGACACAGATACGCAGTATTTT.

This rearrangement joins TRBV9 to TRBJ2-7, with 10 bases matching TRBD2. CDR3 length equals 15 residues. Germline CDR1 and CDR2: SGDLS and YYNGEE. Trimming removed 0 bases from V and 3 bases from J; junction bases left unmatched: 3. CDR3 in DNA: TGTGCCAGCAGCGTAGGCCTAGCGGGAGACTACGAGCAGTACTTC. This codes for CASSVGLAGDYEQYF.

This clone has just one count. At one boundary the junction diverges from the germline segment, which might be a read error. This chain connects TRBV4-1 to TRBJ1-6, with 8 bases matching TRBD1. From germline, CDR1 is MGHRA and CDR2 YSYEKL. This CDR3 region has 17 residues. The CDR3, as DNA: TGCGCCAGCAGCCAAGGAGGACAGGGCTCCTATAATTCACCCCCCCACTTT. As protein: CASSQGGQGSYNSPPHF.

In DNA, the CDR3 is TGCGCCAGCAGCCAAGGTATGGCGGAATGGGTTATCGATGAGCAGTTCTTC. Amino acids: CASSQGMAEWVIDEQFF. V and J are TRBV4-1 and TRBJ2-1; D remains unclear. The CDR3 runs 17 residues. V lost 1 base and J lost 8, with 21 bases in between. Germline CDR1 and CDR2: MGHRA and YSYEKL.

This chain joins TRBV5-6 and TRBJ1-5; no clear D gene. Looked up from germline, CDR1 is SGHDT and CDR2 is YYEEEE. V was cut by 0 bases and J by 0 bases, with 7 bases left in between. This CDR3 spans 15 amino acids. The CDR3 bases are TGTGCCAGCAGCTTGGAACCAGATAGCAATCAGCCCCAGCATTTT. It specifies CASSLEPDSNQPQHF.